Below are 23 T cell receptor beta chains sequenced from a single sample in a study of identifying expanded T cells in peripheral blood. This table comes from immunoSEQ multiplex PCR, and its TCRdb copy is limited to in-frame clones, with some not included. The sample records 100,000 to 150,000 clones, approximately 86% being singletons. The source material was blood. The receptors shown here come from a person aged 18 to 75 in good health.

The chain carries TRBV7-3 and TRBJ2-2; possibly TRBD1 for D (6 bases). This CDR3 spans 13 amino acids. Germline CDR1 and CDR2: SGHTA and FQGTGA. The ends were cut back, 4 bases at V and 5 bases at J, with 8 bases in the middle. This CDR3 reads CASSSGQTGELFF. In DNA form, the CDR3 reads TGTGCCAGCAGCTCCGGACAGACCGGGGAGCTGTTTTTT.

Here the CDR3 DNA reads TGTGCCAGCAGTGATTCTGTGGGAAAACTGTTTTTT. It translates to CASSDSVGKLFF. J is TRBJ1-4 and V is TRBV6-1; D is unclear. Germline CDR1 is MNHNS and CDR2 is SASEGT. This CDR3 has 12 residues. Trimming removed 3 bases from V and 10 bases from J, with 9 bases in between.

The genes are TRBV30 and TRBJ1-4; D uncertain. Germline V gene lookup returns CDR1 GTSNPN and CDR2 SVGIG (reference sequence). The length of the CDR3 is 13 residues. V gave up 0 bases and J gave up 8 bases, with 10 bases separating them. The CDR3 loop reads CAWSVGLREKLFF. CDR3 DNA sequence: TGTGCCTGGAGTGTTGGGCTGCGGGAAAAACTGTTTTTT.

The gene calls are TRBV5-1 and TRBJ2-1; no clear D gene. V gave up 4 bases and J gave up 12 bases, with 14 bases separating them. The germline CDR1 and CDR2 sequences are SGHRS and YFSETQ. CDR3 length: 12 amino acids. The CDR3 DNA follows: TGCGCCAGCAGCCCAGACCAGTTGTGGCAGTTCTTC. Translated, it gives CASSPDQLWQFF.

V gene TRBV7-2 combines with J gene TRBJ2-5, with TRBD2 as a possible D gene (6 bases). CDR1 and CDR2 (germline): SGHTA, FQGNSA. Between the trimmed V and J ends, which lost 3 bases and 3 bases, there was a span of 17 bases. The CDR3 has 16 amino acids. This CDR3 is CASSLNIGLTKETQYF. The CDR3 coding sequence is TGTGCCAGCAGCTTGAATATTGGACTAACTAAAGAGACCCAGTACTTC. Using reference TRBV7-2 and TRBJ2-5 for the parts outside the CDR3, the full variable domain is GAGVSQSPSNKVTEKGKDVELRCDPISGHTALYWYRQSLGQGLEFLIYFQGNSAPDKSGLPSDRFSAERTGGSVSTLTIQRTQQEDSAVYLCASSLNIGLTKETQYFGPGTRLLVL.

This clone was recorded once. The DNA of the CDR3 is TGTGCCAGCAACCCCCTAGGGGCCCACGAGCAGTACTTC. Its protein is CASNPLGAHEQYF. The chain links TRBV6-6 to TRBJ2-7; tentative D call: TRBD1 (5 bases). Germline values: CDR1 MNHNY, CDR2 SVGAGI (reference sequence). CDR3 length: 13 amino acids. Trimming pared 7 bases from V and 5 bases from J, leaving 15 bases between.

The J gene is TRBJ2-3, the V gene TRBV5-1; the D gene is possibly TRBD2 (6 bases). The germline gives CDR1 SGHRS, CDR2 YFSETQ. With 4 bases removed from V and 0 bases from J, the gap between germline ends came to 12 bases. CDR3 length: 15 amino acids. This CDR3 reads CASSRGGTSTDTQYF. The DNA of the CDR3 is TGCGCCAGCAGCCGTGGGGGGACTAGCACAGATACGCAGTATTTT.

This chain uses TRBV29-1 with TRBJ1-1, with TRBD1 matching over 10 bases. The CDR3 is made up of 16 amino acids. Germline assignment: CDR1 SQVTM and CDR2 ANQGSEA. V trimming: 6 bases; J trimming: 1 base; junction bases outside the gene matches: 11. The CDR3 DNA is TGCAGCGTGTATAAGGGGACAGGGGCGAGGAACACTGAAGCTTTCTTT. Its translation: CSVYKGTGARNTEAFF. The full variable domain, rest sourced from reference TRBV29-1 and TRBJ1-1, is SAVISQKPSRDICQRGTSLTIQCQVDSQVTMMFWYRQQPGQSLTLIATANQGSEATYESGFVIDKFPISRPNLTFSTLTVSNMSPEDSSIYLCSVYKGTGARNTEAFFGQGTRLTVV.

The rearrangement joins TRBV10-3 to TRBJ2-7; 7 bases fit TRBD2. Looked up from germline, CDR1 is ENHRY and CDR2 is SYGVKD. V lost 1 base to trimming and J lost 1 base; unmatched junction nucleotides: 1. This CDR3 is 14 amino acids long. The CDR3 loop reads CAISELGGSYEQYF. CDR3 sequence (DNA): TGTGCCATCAGTGAGTTGGGAGGGTCCTACGAGCAGTACTTC.

Here the CDR3 DNA reads TGTGCCAGCAGCCACTCCTACGAGCAGTACTTC. Translating it yields CASSHSYEQYF. V is TRBV11-2 and J is TRBJ2-7, with unresolved D. Trimming cost V 5 bases and J 0 bases, with 2 bases left between them. CDR3 length equals 11 residues. Germline CDR1 reads SGHAT; CDR2 reads FQNNGV.

This sequence joins TRBV28 and TRBJ1-5, with D hard to call. Trimming stripped 5 bases from V and 3 bases from J, with 11 bases between. The CDR3 totals 14 residues. Germline V CDR1 and CDR2: MDHEN, SYDVKM. The CDR3 sequence is CASSLPGYNQPQHF. The CDR3 DNA sequence: TGTGCCAGCAGTCTGCCCGGGTACAATCAGCCCCAGCATTTT.

This clone was seen more than once but under ten times. The rearrangement joins TRBV7-7 to TRBJ2-2; 8 bases line up with TRBD2. V was pared by 3 bases and J by 7 bases, with 7 bases of the junction left unmatched. The CDR3 runs to 15 residues. In germline, CDR1 is SSHAT, CDR2 FNYEAQ (reference sequence). CDR3 nucleotides: TGTGCCAGCAGCTTTCTTAGAGCGGGAGACGGGGAGCTGTTTTTT. Its translation is CASSFLRAGDGELFF. Full variable domain (rest looked up from reference TRBV7-7 and TRBJ2-2): GAGVSQSPRYKVTKRGQDVTLRCDPISSHATLYWYQQALGQGPEFLTYFNYEAQPDKSGLPSDRFSAERPEGSISTLTIQRTEQRDSAMYRCASSFLRAGDGELFFGEGSRLTVL.

The chain employs TRBV5-1 and TRBJ1-3; a weak D match, TRBD1 (6 bases). V was clipped by 0 bases and J by 4 bases, with 11 bases between them. The CDR3 extends over 15 amino acids. CDR1 and CDR2 from the germline V gene are SGHRS and YFSETQ. The CDR3 DNA sequence: TGCGCCAGCAGCTTGGCCGGACAGATAGGAAACACCATATATTTT. Amino acids: CASSLAGQIGNTIYF.

The CDR3 region is CASSPTRVDGYTF. For the CDR3, the DNA is TGTGCCAGCAGCCCCACTAGGGTAGATGGCTACACCTTC. The chain employs TRBV16 and TRBJ1-2; the D is unclear. Germline CDR1 and CDR2: KGHSY and FQNENV. The CDR3 spans 13 residues. Between the trimmed V and J ends, which lost 4 bases and 6 bases, there was a span of 12 bases.

The rearrangement uses TRBV19 and TRBJ2-5; tentatively, D is TRBD1 (5 bases). The CDR3 is made up of 14 amino acids. Germline CDR1 LNHDA, CDR2 SQIVND (reference sequence). Trimming cost V 6 bases and J 1 base, with 12 bases left between them. The CDR3 reads CASSRPGIQETQYF. CDR3 sequence (DNA): TGTGCCAGTAGCCGCCCAGGGATCCAAGAGACCCAGTACTTC. The full variable domain, in which reference TRBV19 and TRBJ2-5 provide the parts outside the CDR3, is DGGITQSPKYLFRKEGQNVTLSCEQNLNHDAMYWYRQDPGQGLRLIYYSQIVNDFQKGDIAEGYSVSREKKESFPLTVTSAQKNPTAFYLCASSRPGIQETQYFGPGTRLLVL.

The V gene is TRBV28, the J gene TRBJ2-1; 8 bases fit TRBD1. The CDR3 is made up of 15 amino acids. Trimming removed 5 bases from V and 4 bases from J; junction bases left unmatched: 7. Germline values: CDR1 MDHEN, CDR2 SYDVKM. CDR3: CASSPGDRRYNEQFF. CDR3 nucleotide sequence: TGTGCCAGCAGTCCGGGGGACAGGAGATACAATGAGCAGTTCTTC.

This chain links TRBV28 with TRBJ1-2, with unresolved D. V was shortened by 10 bases and J by 5 bases, with 8 bases between the two germline ends. The CDR3 length is 10 residues. Germline values: CDR1 MDHEN, CDR2 SYDVKM. The CDR3 sequence is CATRSYGYTF. The CDR3 DNA sequence: TGTGCCACCCGGAGTTATGGCTACACCTTC.

The CDR3 coding sequence is TGTGCCAGCAGCGTAGGCCGACAGGGGGCACAAGGCTACACCTTC. Protein product: CASSVGRQGAQGYTF. V usage is TRBV9 and J usage is TRBJ1-2; 10 nucleotides agree with TRBD1. The junction had 7 bases not matched to a gene; V was cut back by 0 bases and J by 8 bases. Germline CDR1 is SGDLS and CDR2 is YYNGEE. This CDR3 region has 15 residues. Drawing the rest from reference TRBV9 and TRBJ1-2, the complete variable domain is DSGVTQTPKHLITATGQRVTLRCSPRSGDLSVYWYQQSLDQGLQFLIQYYNGEERAKGNILERFSAQQFPDLHSELNLSSLELGDSALYFCASSVGRQGAQGYTFGSGTRLTVV.

The chain joins TRBV2 to TRBJ2-1; D gene ambiguous. Germline assignment: CDR1 SNHLY and CDR2 FYNNEI. V was trimmed by 2 bases and J by 5 bases, leaving 7 bases between them. The CDR3 sequence is 13 residues long. The DNA for the CDR3 is TGTGCCAGCAGTGAAATCCGCGACAATGAGCAGTTCTTC. Its protein is CASSEIRDNEQFF.

The chain has TRBV4-3 and TRBJ2-1; no definite D call. Per germline, CDR1 LGHNA and CDR2 YSLEER. There are 15 residues in the CDR3. V dropped 0 bases and J dropped 0 bases, with 6 bases sitting between them. CDR3 loop: CASSQDISSYNEQFF. CDR3 nucleotides: TGCGCCAGCAGCCAAGATATTTCCTCCTACAATGAGCAGTTCTTC.

The V and J genes are TRBV10-3 and TRBJ1-5; D gene unclear. This CDR3 has 13 residues. V lost 10 bases and J lost 7, with 17 bases in between. Germline CDR1 is ENHRY and CDR2 is SYGVKD. CDR3 sequence (DNA): TGTGCCACCCAACCGGACGGTGGACAGCCCCAGCATTTT. Its translation is CATQPDGGQPQHF.

This rearrangement joins TRBV7-6 to TRBJ2-7, with 9 bases fitting TRBD2. The ends lost 1 base at V and 5 bases at J; junction bases unmatched: 0. The CDR3 length is 13 residues. Germline V gene lookup returns CDR1 SGHVS and CDR2 FNYEAQ. CDR3 protein: CASSLGLADEQYF. DNA for the CDR3: TGTGCCAGCAGCTTAGGACTAGCGGACGAGCAGTACTTC.

The gene calls are TRBV9 and TRBJ1-1; D unresolved. The CDR3 extends over 14 amino acids. V shed 0 bases and J shed 1 base, with 7 bases lying between them. CDR1 SGDLS and CDR2 YYNGEE come from the germline V gene. CDR3 coding DNA: TGTGCCAGCAGCGTAGGGCAGCAGAACACTGAAGCTTTCTTT. This sequence encodes CASSVGQQNTEAFF. Full variable domain (rest looked up from reference TRBV9 and TRBJ1-1): DSGVTQTPKHLITATGQRVTLRCSPRSGDLSVYWYQQSLDQGLQFLIQYYNGEERAKGNILERFSAQQFPDLHSELNLSSLELGDSALYFCASSVGQQNTEAFFGQGTRLTVV.